The next 16 T cell receptor beta chains were all read from a single sample in a study of cytomegalovirus exposure and HLA in healthy donors. Assay: immunoSEQ multiplex PCR; the TCRdb copy retains only in-frame clones and omits some. The sample has 100,000 to 150,000 clones, roughly nine tenths seen once; the top ten hold about 2%. Sequenced input: PBMCs. These receptor sequences come from a woman in her late teens or twenties in good health and CMV-seronegative.

V gene TRBV6-6 combines with J gene TRBJ1-5, with a tentative D call TRBD1 (6 bases). The CDR3 is 15 residues long. V was trimmed by 3 bases and J by 4 bases, leaving 13 bases between them. CDR1 and CDR2 (germline): MNHNY, SVGAGI (reference sequence). In nucleotides, the CDR3 is TGTGCCAGCAGTTATCTGGGGACAACAAATCAGCCCCAGCATTTT. This codes for CASSYLGTTNQPQHF.

The gene calls are TRBV7-9 and TRBJ1-1, with 8 bases lining up with TRBD1. Per germline, CDR1 SEHNR and CDR2 FQNEAQ (reference sequence). This CDR3 contains 13 residues. V was pared by 8 bases and J by 5 bases, with 7 bases of the junction left unmatched. CDR3 in DNA: TGTGCCAGCCACCAGGGGGCAGGAACTGAAGCTTTCTTT. It codes for CASHQGAGTEAFF.

The V call is TRBV28, the J call TRBJ2-1; TRBD2 is a possible D gene (5 bases). CDR1 is MDHEN, CDR2 SYDVKM, per germline. V was shortened by 10 bases and J by 11 bases, with 18 bases between the two germline ends. The CDR3 runs to 12 residues. In DNA, the CDR3 is TGTGCCACCACCCTCCCGGGGAGAAAGCAGTTCTTC. It encodes CATTLPGRKQFF.

V usage is TRBV7-8 and J usage is TRBJ1-5; D gene unclear. CDR1 and CDR2 from the germline V gene are SGHVS and FQNEAQ. The CDR3 consists of 15 residues. Trimming left V 4 bases short and J 2 bases short, with 12 bases between. CDR3 nucleotide sequence: TGTGCCAGCAGCTCTCCTTGGGGAGGCAATCAGCCCCAGCATTTT. Its protein product is CASSSPWGGNQPQHF.

The genes are TRBV28 and TRBJ1-4, with D perhaps TRBD1 (5 bases). The ends were cut back, 3 bases at V and 0 bases at J, with 5 bases in the middle. The CDR3 runs 14 residues. The V gene's germline CDR1 is MDHEN and CDR2 SYDVKM. The CDR3 bases are TGTGCCAGCAGTTTGACAGCAACTAATGAAAAACTGTTTTTT. It translates to CASSLTATNEKLFF.

The chain employs TRBV5-1 and TRBJ2-1, with TRBD2 matching over 7 bases. CDR1 and CDR2 from the germline V gene are SGHRS and YFSETQ. J gave up 2 bases and V 0 bases, and 5 bases lay outside the gene matches. The CDR3 loop spans 16 amino acids. The CDR3 nucleotides are TGCGCCAGCAGCTTGGGACTAGCCGTGACCTACAATGAGCAGTTCTTC. It yields the protein CASSLGLAVTYNEQFF. The entire variable domain, with the rest obtained from reference TRBV5-1 and TRBJ2-1, is as follows: KAGVTQTPRYLIKTRGQQVTLSCSPISGHRSVSWYQQTPGQGLQFLFEYFSETQRNKGNFPGRFSGRQFSNSRSEMNVSTLELGDSALYLCASSLGLAVTYNEQFFGPGTRLTVL.

The CDR3 region has the DNA TGTGCCAGCAGTCCCCGGACTAGAGCAGATACGCAGTATTTT. Translating it yields CASSPRTRADTQYF. The chain has TRBV6-1 and TRBJ2-3; TRBD2 matches 7 bases. Germline loops: CDR1 MNHNS, CDR2 SASEGT. The CDR3 is 14 residues long. J lost 4 bases, V lost 5 bases, and 6 bases had no gene match.

The chain couples TRBV11-2 to TRBJ2-7, with TRBD2 matching 16 bases. CDR3 length: 19 amino acids. The germline V gene encodes CDR1 SGHAT and CDR2 FQNNGV. Trimming removed 5 bases from V and 3 bases from J; junction bases left unmatched: 13. The CDR3 sequence is CASSTYAGLAGGVIYEQYF. The CDR3, as DNA: TGTGCCAGCAGCACCTACGCGGGACTAGCGGGAGGGGTAATCTACGAGCAGTACTTC. The entire variable domain, with the rest obtained from reference TRBV11-2 and TRBJ2-7, is as follows: EAGVAQSPRYKIIEKRQSVAFWCNPISGHATLYWYQQILGQGPKLLIQFQNNGVVDDSQLPKDRFSAERLKGVDSTLKIQPAKLEDSAVYLCASSTYAGLAGGVIYEQYFGPGTRLTVT.

V is TRBV19 and J is TRBJ1-1; D not certain. The CDR3 loop spans 15 amino acids. The germline CDR1 and CDR2 sequences are LNHDA and SQIVND (reference sequence). V was clipped by 5 bases and J by 3 bases, with 16 bases between them. As DNA, the CDR3 is TGTGCCAGTAGTTCGGTGCGCTCCGGGGACACTGAAGCTTTCTTT. Its protein is CASSSVRSGDTEAFF.

The chain combines TRBV18 with TRBJ2-2, with 9 bases that match TRBD2. The trim removed 1 base at V and 1 base at J, leaving 1 base unmatched. CDR1 is KGHSH and CDR2 is LQKENI in the germline V gene. This CDR3 comprises 16 residues. CDR3 in amino acids: CASSPQTSGNTGELFF. The CDR3 coding sequence is TGTGCCAGCTCACCACAGACTAGCGGGAACACCGGGGAGCTGTTTTTT. The full variable domain, in which reference TRBV18 and TRBJ2-2 provide the parts outside the CDR3, is NAGVMQNPRHLVRRRGQEARLRCSPMKGHSHVYWYRQLPEEGLKFMVYLQKENIIDESGMPKERFSAEFPKEGPSILRIQQVVRGDSAAYFCASSPQTSGNTGELFFGEGSRLTVL.

The count of this clone is one. The V call is TRBV28, the J call TRBJ1-1, with a possible D match to TRBD1 (5 bases). The CDR3 has 22 residues. Germline CDR1 and CDR2: MDHEN and SYDVKM. Trimming took off 2 bases at V and 0 bases at J, with 31 bases between the two ends. The CDR3 region has the DNA TGTGCCAGCAGTTTAGATCGGGTGACAGTATCCCCCCTCTCTTGGATGAACACTGAAGCTTTCTTT. Translating it yields CASSLDRVTVSPLSWMNTEAFF.

CDR3 DNA sequence: TGTGCCAGCAGCTGGACAGGGGGTGGAAACGAGCAGTACTTC. Its protein is CASSWTGGGNEQYF. The gene calls are TRBV16 and TRBJ2-7, with 10 bases fitting TRBD1. This CDR3 region has 14 residues. The germline V gene has CDR1 KGHSY and CDR2 FQNENV. Trimming cost V 5 bases and J 5 bases; bases outside gene matches: 6. The variable domain in full, with the rest retrieved from reference TRBV16 and TRBJ2-7, is GEEVAQTPKHLVRGEGQKAKLYCAPIKGHSYVFWYQQVLKNEFKFLISFQNENVFDETGMPKERFSAKCLPNSPCSLEIQATKLEDSAVYFCASSWTGGGNEQYFGPGTRLTVT.

V usage is TRBV4-2 and J usage is TRBJ2-7; 7 bases line up with TRBD2. Per the germline V gene, CDR1 is LGHNA and CDR2 is YNFKEQ. V gave up 1 base and J gave up 0 bases; unmatched junction bases: 9. This CDR3 region has 17 residues. The CDR3 loop reads CASSQVVLAGASYEQYF. As DNA, the CDR3 is TGTGCCAGCAGCCAAGTAGTACTTGCGGGAGCCTCCTACGAGCAGTACTTC.

This chain connects TRBV10-2 to TRBJ2-1, with TRBD2 matching 9 bases. The CDR3 consists of 13 residues. Germline assignment: CDR1 WSHSY and CDR2 SAAADI. V was pared by 4 bases and J by 12 bases, with 7 bases of the junction left unmatched. CDR3 residues: CASSGVAGEAQFF. CDR3 nucleotide sequence: TGCGCCAGCAGTGGGGTAGCGGGAGAAGCGCAGTTCTTC.

V and J are TRBV7-2 and TRBJ1-3; D perhaps matches TRBD1 (6 bases). The CDR3 covers 16 residues. V was clipped by 4 bases and J by 5 bases, with 18 bases between them. CDR1 is SGHTA and CDR2 is FQGNSA in the germline V gene. CDR3 sequence: CASSYLGRGARNTIYF. The CDR3 nucleotides read TGTGCCAGCAGCTACCTAGGCAGGGGCGCTAGAAACACCATATATTTT.

This clone was seen a few times. The V gene is TRBV19, the J gene TRBJ2-1, with D possibly being TRBD1 (6 bases). The length of the CDR3 is 13 residues. Germline-derived CDR1 and CDR2 are LNHDA and SQIVND (reference sequence). The V end was cut by 3 bases, the J end by 4 bases, with 7 bases between. CDR3 region: CASSMQGYNEQFF. The CDR3 nucleotides read TGTGCCAGTAGTATGCAGGGGTACAATGAGCAGTTCTTC. Full variable domain (outside the CDR3, taken from reference TRBV19 and TRBJ2-1): DGGITQSPKYLFRKEGQNVTLSCEQNLNHDAMYWYRQDPGQGLRLIYYSQIVNDFQKGDIAEGYSVSREKKESFPLTVTSAQKNPTAFYLCASSMQGYNEQFFGPGTRLTVL.